The 2 T cell receptor beta chains below come from one sample, sequenced in a study of shared clonotypes between healthy human individuals. Sequencing was performed with immunoSEQ multiplex PCR; in TCRdb, only in-frame clones are kept and a portion is missing. Of about 1 million clones listed, roughly 70% are singletons. The sequenced material came from memory CD4+ T cells sorted from blood. As to subset: CD45RA-negative fraction. These TCRs come from a man between 18 and 29 years old in good health.

A remark on this clone: Other DNA sequences in the same sample also yield this CDR3. The rearrangement links TRBV5-1 to TRBJ2-2; D gene uncertain. CDR1 is SGHRS, CDR2 YFSETQ, per germline. Trimming pared 4 bases from V and 0 bases from J, leaving 10 bases between. This CDR3 is 15 amino acids long. CDR3 in amino acids: CASSLGQPNTGELFF. The CDR3 nucleotides are TGCGCCAGCAGCCTGGGTCAGCCGAACACCGGGGAGCTGTTTTTT.

The chain has TRBV10-1 and TRBJ2-7; 11 bases match TRBD2. This CDR3 has 16 residues. J gave up 3 bases and V 6 bases, and 10 bases lay outside the gene matches. Germline V CDR1 and CDR2: WNHNN, SYGVQD (reference sequence). The CDR3 DNA is TGCGCCAGCAGACTGACACTAGCGGGAGTGGTCTACGAGCAGTACTTC. This gives the protein CASRLTLAGVVYEQYF.